This TCR beta chain was captured by sequencing in a study of cytomegalovirus exposure and HLA in healthy donors. CDR1 SQVTM and CDR2 ANQGSEA come from the germline V gene. Trimming removed 7 bases at V and 7 bases at J, with 16 bases between. The CDR3 extends over 13 amino acids. Study-wide points: Productive rates of about 87% or about 30% were seen for most TCR beta V segments in an earlier analysis. The authors reported that TCR beta sequences could predict HLA-A and HLA-B alleles. These predictions were accurate for most subjects in the first cohort.

In the case of this clone: What it recognizes is unknown.

The PCR contained 60 Vbeta and 13 Jbeta primers. The data were produced by immunoSEQ multiplex PCR, yet TCRdb's version contains in-frame clones alone and is incomplete. The sample includes nearly 65,000 clones, about 76% seen only once; the top ten take 5.4%. Specimen: PBMCs. This chain uses TRBV29-1 with TRBJ1-4; TRBD1 is a possible D gene (5 bases). This TCR was sampled from a man aged 50-60 years in good health and CMV-seronegative. CDR3 coding DNA: TGCAGCGGATTGCCCCCGGGGGGTGAAAAACTGTTTTTT. It encodes CSGLPPGGEKLFF.